What follows are 12 T cell receptor beta chains derived from one specimen sequenced in a study of Ad26.COV2.S vaccination and SARS-CoV-2 variants. Assay used: immunoSEQ multiplex PCR; TCRdb lists only in-frame clones, some missing. The repertoire holds approximately 350,000 clones, approximately 83% seen once, with just under 7.5% in the top ten. Treatment here: around 19 received Ad26.COV2.S at low or high dose, single or two shots; a few received placebo; per-sample allocation not given. After the first vaccine or placebo injection, samples were drawn on day 63. The sequenced sample was peripheral blood, obtained in a trial of Ad26.COV2.S vaccine versus placebo. The receptors originated from a person aged 18-65 years who received the Ad26.COV2.S COVID-19 vaccine or a placebo.

The chain carries TRBV18 and TRBJ2-3; D possibly corresponds to TRBD2 (6 bases). In germline, CDR1 is KGHSH, CDR2 LQKENI. V shed 8 bases and J shed 0 bases, with 9 bases lying between them. This CDR3 is built from 13 residues. The CDR3 region is CASLASSTDTQYF. The CDR3 nucleotides are TGTGCCAGCCTAGCGTCTAGCACAGATACGCAGTATTTT.

This clone is a singleton in its sample. V and J are TRBV6-5 and TRBJ1-5, with TRBD1 matching 7 bases. CDR3 length equals 13 residues. The J segment lost 6 bases and the V segment lost 5 bases, leaving 4 bases of the junction unmatched. The V gene's germline CDR1 is MNHEY and CDR2 SVGAGI. In DNA form, the CDR3 reads TGTGCCAGCAGTCGACAGGGCGGTCAGCCCCAGCATTTT. Translated, it gives CASSRQGGQPQHF.

The chain uses TRBV4-1 and TRBJ1-2; D may be TRBD1 (5 bases). V gave up 4 bases and J gave up 5 bases, with 17 bases separating them. Germline-derived CDR1 and CDR2 are MGHRA and YSYEKL. CDR3 size: 15 residues. The CDR3, as DNA: TGCGCCAGCAGCCCCTCGGCAGGGTTAAATTATGGCTACACCTTC. It yields the protein CASSPSAGLNYGYTF.

The V gene is TRBV6-2 or TRBV6-3, the J gene TRBJ2-7; the match to TRBD1 covers 7 bases. The CDR3 consists of 13 residues. J lost 0 bases, V lost 4 bases, and 0 bases had no gene match. Per the germline V gene, CDR1 is MNHEY and CDR2 is SVGEGT. The CDR3 region is CASSWDSSYEQYF. The CDR3 DNA is TGTGCCAGCAGTTGGGACAGCTCCTACGAGCAGTACTTC.

The rearrangement joins TRBV7-9 to TRBJ2-5, with D perhaps TRBD1 (6 bases). Germline loops: CDR1 SEHNR, CDR2 FQNEAQ (reference sequence). The CDR3 runs 14 residues. Trimming cost V 4 bases and J 3 bases, with 12 bases left between them. Here the CDR3 reads CASSSVWTEETQYF. The CDR3 DNA is TGTGCCAGCAGCTCCGTCTGGACAGAAGAGACCCAGTACTTC.

This chain links TRBV10-1 with TRBJ2-7, with D perhaps TRBD1 or TRBD2 (5 bases each). The CDR3 extends over 13 amino acids. Germline V lookup: CDR1 WNHNN, CDR2 SYGVQD (reference sequence). V shed 3 bases and J shed 5 bases, with 11 bases lying between them. For the CDR3, the DNA is TGCGCCAGCAGTGATCCAGGGAGCGACGAGCAGTACTTC. Translated: CASSDPGSDEQYF.

V gene TRBV4-1 combines with J gene TRBJ1-5; D might be TRBD1 (5 bases). CDR1 is MGHRA, CDR2 YSYEKL, per germline. The CDR3 has 16 amino acids. Trimming pared 1 base from V and 4 bases from J, leaving 14 bases between. The CDR3 coding sequence is TGCGCCAGCAGCCAAGGGGGGGTGCGGCCGAATCAGCCCCAGCATTTT. It specifies CASSQGGVRPNQPQHF.

The chain links TRBV20-1 to TRBJ2-1; D remains ambiguous. CDR1 DFQATT and CDR2 SNEGSKA come from the germline V gene (reference sequence). V lost 3 bases, J lost 9 bases, and 9 bases lay in between. The CDR3 loop spans 11 amino acids. Here the CDR3 reads CSASRSGEQFF. CDR3 coding DNA: TGCAGTGCTAGTCGGTCGGGTGAGCAGTTCTTC.

The rearrangement joins TRBV5-1 to TRBJ2-3, with 11 bases matching TRBD2. The CDR3 is made up of 14 amino acids. Germline assignment: CDR1 SGHRS and CDR2 YFSETQ. Trimming cost V 2 bases and J 6 bases; bases outside gene matches: 2. The DNA of the CDR3 is TGCGCCAGCAGCTTACTAGCGGGAGTGGATACGCAGTATTTT. Encoded protein: CASSLLAGVDTQYF.

This clone was seen only once. The chain recombines TRBV15 with TRBJ2-5, with D possibly TRBD1 on 6 matching bases. V was cut by 2 bases and J by 4 bases, with 14 bases left in between. Per the germline V gene, CDR1 is LNHNV and CDR2 is YYDKDF (reference sequence). The length of the CDR3 is 15 residues. CDR3 region: CATSRSQGMGETQYF. In DNA form, the CDR3 reads TGTGCCACCAGCAGATCACAGGGAATGGGAGAGACCCAGTACTTC.

In its sample, this clone was seen a few times. CDR3 region: CASSERGERAFF. The CDR3 DNA follows: TGTGCCAGCAGTGAGAGGGGGGAAAGAGCTTTCTTT. The V call is TRBV2, the J call TRBJ1-1, with D possibly being TRBD1 (6 bases). The CDR3 loop spans 12 amino acids. V lost 3 bases and J lost 10, with 12 bases in between. Germline lookup yields CDR1 SNHLY and CDR2 FYNNEI.

The chain combines TRBV24-1 with TRBJ1-2, with D possibly TRBD1 on 6 matching bases. CDR1 is KGHDR and CDR2 is SFDVKD in the germline V gene. Trimming stripped 4 bases from V and 8 bases from J, with 19 bases between. The CDR3 has 15 residues. The CDR3 reads CATSDSRGARYGYTF. CDR3 in DNA: TGTGCCACCAGTGACTCGAGGGGGGCCCGGTACGGCTACACCTTC.